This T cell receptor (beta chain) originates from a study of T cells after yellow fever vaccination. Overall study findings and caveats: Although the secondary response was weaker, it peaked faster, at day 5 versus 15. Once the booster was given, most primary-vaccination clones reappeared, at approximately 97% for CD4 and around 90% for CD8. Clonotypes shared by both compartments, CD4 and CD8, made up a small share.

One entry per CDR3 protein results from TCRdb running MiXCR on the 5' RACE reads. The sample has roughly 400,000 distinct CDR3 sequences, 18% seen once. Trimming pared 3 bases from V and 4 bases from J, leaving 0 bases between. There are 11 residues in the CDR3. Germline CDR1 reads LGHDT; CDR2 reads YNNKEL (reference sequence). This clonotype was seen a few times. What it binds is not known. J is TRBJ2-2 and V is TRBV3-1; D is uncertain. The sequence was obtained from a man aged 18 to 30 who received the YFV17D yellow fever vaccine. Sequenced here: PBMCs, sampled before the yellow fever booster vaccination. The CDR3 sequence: CASSHTGELFF. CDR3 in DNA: TGTGCCAGCAGCCACACCGGGGAGCTGTTTTTT.